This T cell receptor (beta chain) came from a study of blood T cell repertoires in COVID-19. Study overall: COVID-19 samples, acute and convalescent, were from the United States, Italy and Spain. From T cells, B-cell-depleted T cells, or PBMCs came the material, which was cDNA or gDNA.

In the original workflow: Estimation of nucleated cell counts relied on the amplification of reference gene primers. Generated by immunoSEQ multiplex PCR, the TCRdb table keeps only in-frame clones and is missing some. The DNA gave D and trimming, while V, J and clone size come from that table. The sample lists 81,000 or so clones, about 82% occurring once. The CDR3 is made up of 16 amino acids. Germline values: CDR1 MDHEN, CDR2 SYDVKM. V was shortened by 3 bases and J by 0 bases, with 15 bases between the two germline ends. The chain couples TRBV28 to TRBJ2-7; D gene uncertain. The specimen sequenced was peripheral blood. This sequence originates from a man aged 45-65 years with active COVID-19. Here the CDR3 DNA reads TGTGCCAGCAGTTTTGTGAACCCACCGAGCTCCTACGAGCAGTACTTC. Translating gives CASSFVNPPSSYEQYF.